This T cell receptor beta chain was profiled in a study of T cell changes during pregnancy in multiple sclerosis. In its sample, this clone was seen once. Clones were read by immunoSEQ multiplex PCR, and TCRdb kept only the in-frame ones, dropping some. The sample has 85,000 to 90,000 clones; 94% are singletons. The starting material was peripheral blood, obtained after pregnancy. The sequence derives from a female donor in good health, enrolled as a control in a pregnancy study.

The CDR3 region has the DNA TGTGCCAGCAGCTTAGTCTCGGATACGCAGTATTTT. Translation gives CASSLVSDTQYF. The J gene is TRBJ2-3, the V gene TRBV7-9; D gene uncertain. Germline assignment: CDR1 SEHNR and CDR2 FQNEAQ (reference sequence). This CDR3 region has 12 residues. V was cut by 1 base and J by 6 bases, with 5 bases left in between. Based on the CDR3 plus reference TRBV7-9 and TRBJ2-3, the full variable domain is DTGVSQNPRHKITKRGQNVTFRCDPISEHNRLYWYRQTLGQGPEFLTYFQNEAQLEKSRLLSDRFSAERPKGSFSTLEIQRTEQGDSAMYLCASSLVSDTQYFGPGTRLTVL.